This TCR beta chain emerged from a study of beta chain features in type 1 diabetes. Study-wide results and caveats: The cDNA sequencing approach could over-represent high-TCR-expressing cells. Shorter TCRB CDR3s, moderately but significantly so, marked every one of the four CD4+ subsets in Type 1 diabetes patients.

Trimming stripped 5 bases from V and 2 bases from J, with 12 bases between. Germline loops: CDR1 MNHEY, CDR2 SVGAGI. CDR3 length equals 14 residues. This clone was counted only a few times. The antigen remains unidentified. Expressed TCRB transcripts were sequenced, since all the RNA that had been isolated was reverse transcribed. Produced via immunoSEQ multiplex PCR; TCRdb's table is partial and in-frame only. The sample lists 250,000 or so clones, around 21% occurring once. The sequenced sample consisted of naive CD4+ T cells from blood. V is TRBV6-5 and J is TRBJ1-1; D is perhaps TRBD1 (6 bases). This TCR derives from a middle-aged woman with type 1 diabetes. CDR3 DNA: TGTGCCAGCAGTCGCCTGGACAGCAACACTGAAGCTTTCTTT. Translated: CASSRLDSNTEAFF.